This section outlines one T cell receptor (beta chain) sequence together with its context. Its specificity is unknown. The sample comes from a study of CD8+ T cells in alopecia areata. Looking at the study overall: Tofacitinib was given for 6 to 18 months, then stopped for 6 months. Study results and caveats: Clarity of TCR sharing across patients fell short of that in mice, possibly HLA-related.

Following RNA extraction, reverse transcription yielded cDNA that acted as the sequencing template. The repertoire was sequenced with immunoSEQ multiplex PCR; TCRdb's copy has only in-frame clones and lacks some. The sample has 150,000 to 200,000 clones, over 50% seen once. This clonotype originated in a human donor with alopecia areata. Material: CD4+ T cells sorted from blood, obtained at week 0.

The CDR3 spells CASSQERGTGLETQYF. CDR3 bases: TGCGCCAGCAGCCAAGAGAGGGGGACAGGGTTAGAGACCCAGTACTTC. This chain joins TRBV4-1 and TRBJ2-5, with 9 positions matching TRBD1. The V and J ends lost 0 bases and 4 bases, in that order; junction bases with no gene match: 6. The CDR3 spans 16 residues. CDR1 is MGHRA and CDR2 is YSYEKL in the germline V gene.